This entry lists 17 T cell receptor beta chains sequenced from one sample in a study of T cells in Graves' hyperthyroidism and ophthalmopathy. Amplified TCR beta CDR3 regions came from RNA transcripts. The primer set for the first-round RT-PCR of the TCR CDR3 was HTBI. TCRdb independently ran MiXCR on the multiplex PCR reads; one entry per CDR3 protein. The sample holds about 600,000 distinct CDR3 sequences, roughly 15% seen once. The sample comprised blood. These receptors came from a woman aged 45-59 years with Graves' ophthalmopathy.

The chain has TRBV9 and TRBJ2-1; 8 bases match TRBD2. V shed 5 bases and J 2 bases; nucleotides not matched to a gene: 6. The CDR3 contains 15 residues. Germline V gene lookup returns CDR1 SGDLS and CDR2 YYNGEE. CDR3 nucleotides: TGTGCCAGCAGGGAGCGGGAGAGTCCCTACAATGAGCAGTTCTTC. This sequence encodes CASRERESPYNEQFF.

The chain has TRBV29-1 and TRBJ1-1, with D unresolved. V was clipped by 3 bases and J by 0 bases, with 8 bases between them. Looked up from germline, CDR1 is SQVTM and CDR2 is ANQGSEA. The CDR3 covers 13 residues. CDR3 amino acids: CSVEGKMNTEAFF. CDR3 DNA sequence: TGCAGCGTTGAGGGGAAGATGAACACTGAAGCTTTCTTT.

This clonotype was detected ten times or more. The rearrangement uses TRBV11-2 and TRBJ2-3, with a weak D call TRBD2 (6 bases). The CDR3 is 15 residues long. V was shortened by 0 bases and J by 2 bases, with 9 bases between the two germline ends. Germline-derived CDR1 and CDR2 are SGHAT and FQNNGV. The CDR3 here is CASSLEGGNTDTQYF. As DNA, the CDR3 is TGTGCCAGCAGCTTAGAGGGCGGGAACACAGATACGCAGTATTTT.

This clonotype was recorded at least ten times. V is TRBV12-3 or TRBV12-4 and J is TRBJ1-1; a weak D match, TRBD1 (5 bases). This CDR3 has 14 residues. V was shortened by 5 bases and J by 4 bases, with 14 bases between the two germline ends. As DNA, the CDR3 is TGTGCCAGCAGTCCTAGGGGCGCGGGCACTGAAGCTTTCTTT. It encodes CASSPRGAGTEAFF.

Ten or more counts support this clonotype. This chain links TRBV11-3 with TRBJ2-1; D perhaps matches TRBD2 (5 bases). Germline CDR1 SGHNT, CDR2 YENEEA. Trimming removed 2 bases at V and 0 bases at J, with 8 bases between. CDR3 length: 15 amino acids. This CDR3 reads CASSLHGSSYNEQFF. The CDR3 DNA sequence: TGTGCCAGCAGCTTACATGGGAGCTCCTACAATGAGCAGTTCTTC.

This clonotype was counted once. The chain has TRBV19 and TRBJ1-2; D gene unclear. The CDR3 is 14 residues long. V was shortened by 5 bases and J by 0 bases, with 10 bases between the two germline ends. CDR1 is LNHDA, CDR2 SQIVND, per germline (reference sequence). In DNA, the CDR3 is TGTGCCAGTAGTGCCGGCCCGCCTAACTATGGCTACACCTTC. Encoded protein: CASSAGPPNYGYTF.

In this sample, this clonotype turned up a few times. The chain is built from TRBV27 and TRBJ2-2, with 9 bases fitting TRBD1. V lost 7 bases and J lost 6; bases outside the gene matches: 6. Germline CDR1 and CDR2: MNHEY and SMNVEV (reference sequence). CDR3 length: 14 amino acids. Here the CDR3 reads CASNRQGGAGELFF. The CDR3 DNA is TGTGCCAGCAATCGACAGGGGGGTGCCGGGGAGCTGTTTTTT.

This clonotype was detected only a few times. A much larger clone differs by one base, so this may be a read error. V usage is TRBV20-1 and J usage is TRBJ2-4; D not certain. The CDR3 runs 13 residues. Deletions cut 6 bases from V and 6 bases from J, with 15 bases between. CDR1 and CDR2 (germline): DFQATT, SNEGSKA (reference sequence). CDR3: CSAVGQPRNIQYF. The CDR3 DNA reads as TGCAGTGCCGTCGGGCAACCCAGAAACATTCAGTACTTC.

The chain has TRBV9 and TRBJ2-1; 7 bases agree with TRBD2. The V gene's germline CDR1 is SGDLS and CDR2 YYNGEE. With V trimmed by 0 bases and J by 10 bases, 7 bases remained unmatched. The CDR3 loop spans 14 amino acids. CDR3 residues: CASSVGLAFGEQFF. CDR3 coding DNA: TGTGCCAGCAGCGTAGGACTAGCTTTCGGGGAGCAGTTCTTC.

This clonotype was seen only a few times. The chain joins TRBV5-4 to TRBJ1-1, with 8 bases identical to TRBD1. V shed 3 bases, J shed 5 bases, and the junction held 9 bases outside the gene matches. Germline V gene sequence: CDR1 SGHNT, CDR2 YYREEE (reference sequence). The CDR3 has 15 amino acids. The CDR3 DNA follows: TGTGCCAGCAGCTGGAGACAGGGGCGGGATACTGAAGCTTTCTTT. Protein sequence: CASSWRQGRDTEAFF.

This clonotype appeared many times. The rearrangement links TRBV6-1 to TRBJ1-1; D possibly corresponds to TRBD1 (6 bases). The ends were cut back, 5 bases at V and 6 bases at J, with 25 bases in the middle. This CDR3 has 17 amino acids. Germline CDR1 reads MNHNS; CDR2 reads SASEGT. The CDR3 is CASSFTGSEVGGAEAFF. CDR3 bases: TGTGCCAGCAGTTTTACAGGGTCGGAAGTTGGTGGGGCTGAAGCTTTCTTT.

Points on this clonotype: This may stem from a read error, because a much larger clone lies one nucleotide away. V gene TRBV24-1 combines with J gene TRBJ2-1; D remains ambiguous. The CDR3 totals 14 residues. Germline CDR1 and CDR2: KGHDR and SFDVKD. The V end was cut by 6 bases, the J end by 2 bases, with 10 bases between. The CDR3 DNA follows: TGTGCCACCAGTCTGCATAGCCCCTACAATGAGCAGTTCTTC. Amino acids: CATSLHSPYNEQFF.

This clonotype was counted a few times. A clone one base away is much larger, so this may be a read error. The gene calls are TRBV7-9 and TRBJ2-7; TRBD2 agrees at 9 bases. V lost 5 bases to trimming and J lost 0 bases; unmatched junction nucleotides: 5. CDR1 is SEHNR and CDR2 is FQNEAQ in the germline V gene (reference sequence). This CDR3 comprises 15 residues. The CDR3 sequence is CASSALAGNSYEQYF. The CDR3 nucleotides read TGTGCCAGCAGCGCCCTAGCGGGGAACTCCTACGAGCAGTACTTC.

V and J are TRBV30 and TRBJ2-6; no clear D gene. The V gene lost 0 bases and the J gene lost 0 bases, with 6 bases spanning the gap. The germline V gene encodes CDR1 GTSNPN and CDR2 SVGIG (reference sequence). This CDR3 contains 15 residues. The CDR3 here is CAWSVAASGANVLTF. The CDR3 DNA is TGTGCCTGGAGTGTGGCAGCCTCTGGGGCCAACGTCCTGACTTTC. The variable domain in full, with the rest retrieved from reference TRBV30 and TRBJ2-6, is SQTIHQWPATLVQPVGSPLSLECTVEGTSNPNLYWYRQAAGRGLQLLFYSVGIGQISSEVPQNLSASRPQDRQFILSSKKLLLSDSGFYLCAWSVAASGANVLTFGAGSRLTVL.

This clonotype was seen just once. The rearrangement uses TRBV7-9 and TRBJ2-7; no firm D call. The CDR3 covers 14 residues. The germline gives CDR1 SEHNR, CDR2 FQNEAQ (reference sequence). Trimming pared 5 bases from V and 3 bases from J, leaving 14 bases between. CDR3 in amino acids: CASSPPETDYEQYF. The CDR3 nucleotides are TGTGCCAGCAGCCCACCTGAGACGGACTACGAGCAGTACTTC.

This clonotype occurred a few times. The chain uses TRBV29-1 and TRBJ1-1; D not resolved. The CDR3 totals 12 residues. Deletions cut 6 bases from V and 5 bases from J, with 13 bases between. The V gene's germline CDR1 is SQVTM and CDR2 ANQGSEA. The CDR3 spells CSVGVLGTEAFF. In nucleotides, the CDR3 is TGCAGCGTCGGGGTTTTGGGGACTGAAGCTTTCTTT. Full variable domain (missing parts from reference TRBV29-1 and TRBJ1-1): SAVISQKPSRDICQRGTSLTIQCQVDSQVTMMFWYRQQPGQSLTLIATANQGSEATYESGFVIDKFPISRPNLTFSTLTVSNMSPEDSSIYLCSVGVLGTEAFFGQGTRLTVV.

This clonotype was seen ten or more times. The rearrangement links TRBV5-1 to TRBJ2-3; TRBD1 is a possible D gene (6 bases). The V end lost 4 bases, the J end lost 5 bases, and 17 bases lay between the germline ends. This CDR3 comprises 15 residues. CDR1 is SGHRS, CDR2 YFSETQ, per germline. The chain's CDR3 is CASSIQGMIIDTQYF. CDR3 nucleotides: TGCGCCAGCAGCATTCAGGGGATGATCATAGATACGCAGTATTTT.